This TCR beta chain stems from a study of radiation and T cells in renal cell carcinoma. Study results and caveats: In blood, top tumor clones expanded by 2 weeks, shrinking by 4. Baseline intratumoral clonotype presence is unknown without pretreatment biopsies.

Time point noted: blood 4 weeks post-SBRT, at nephrectomy. As to treatment: 15 Gy SBRT to primary tumor, nephrectomy 4 weeks later. Nephrectomy followed 15 Gy stereotactic body radiation by 4 weeks. Measured with immunoSEQ multiplex PCR; TCRdb has only the in-frame clones, and not every one. The sample lists some 78,000 clones, roughly nine tenths seen once, with more than 5.5% in the top ten. As regards this clone: Its antigen is not identified.

This material consisted of blood, taken from a patient whose treatment included radiotherapy and nephrectomy. The receptor comes from a woman between 65 and 79 years old with renal cell carcinoma.

This CDR3 reads CASAGEGLFYEQYF. CDR3 DNA: TGCGCCAGCGCCGGGGAAGGGCTATTCTACGAGCAGTACTTC. V usage is TRBV5-1 and J usage is TRBJ2-5; D possibly corresponds to TRBD2 (5 bases). The end of the DNA aligns better with TRBJ2-7, so the J call may be wrong. Germline V gene lookup returns CDR1 SGHRS and CDR2 YFSETQ. The CDR3 length is 14 residues.